Reported below is one T cell receptor beta chain. The antigen remains undetermined. These data belong to a study of cytomegalovirus exposure and HLA in healthy donors. In the study overall: Out of 300 to 500 genotyped donors, roughly 83% belonged to the Caucasian-associated ancestry cluster.

PCR was performed using 60 Vbeta and 13 Jbeta primers. Clones were read by immunoSEQ multiplex PCR, and TCRdb kept only the in-frame ones, dropping some. Among about 200,000 clones listed, 85% were seen once. This CDR3 spans 15 amino acids. Germline trimming cut 7 bases from V and 6 bases from J; bases unmatched to any gene: 7. CDR1 is SNHLY, CDR2 FYNNEI, per germline. Points from the study as a whole: Equally common other TCR beta chains were less clonally expanded than HLA-associated ones, a later analysis found. When analyzed later, a missense DCLRE1C variant was found to be linked to TCR beta V- and J-gene trimming.

This TCR derives from a woman in her 50s in good health and CMV-seronegative. The sample comprised PBMCs. V and J are TRBV2 and TRBJ2-1, with 12 positions matching TRBD2. CDR3 bases: TGTGCCAGCACCTGGACTAGCGGGAAGTCCAATGAGCAGTTCTTC. As protein: CASTWTSGKSNEQFF.